The T cell receptor (beta chain) described here comes from a study of CD8 T cells in Susac syndrome. The CDR3 is made up of 12 amino acids. The germline V gene has CDR1 SQVTM and CDR2 ANQGSEA. V gave up 5 bases and J gave up 5 bases, with 12 bases separating them. With regard to this clonotype: Its antigen is as yet unknown.

TCR beta sequencing covered blood CD8+ and CD4+ T cells. Random hexamers were used to reverse transcribe an amount of roughly 0.5 to 1 ug RNA. TCRdb re-called the immunoSEQ multiplex PCR reads through MiXCR, storing one row per CDR3 protein. The data contain around 77,000 distinct CDR3 sequences, 96% of them singletons. Overall study results and limits: In its TCR sequencing and HLA analysis, the study acknowledged that the number of individuals was relatively small.

The origin of this receptor is a human donor with multiple sclerosis. Source material: CD4+ T cells from PBMCs. V is TRBV29-1 and J is TRBJ1-1; unclear D gene. CDR3 amino acids: CSVLAWVTEAFF. The DNA for the CDR3 is TGCAGCGTTCTTGCCTGGGTTACTGAAGCTTTCTTT.